These 24 T cell receptor beta chains originate from one sample sequenced in a study of T cell responses to AZD1222 COVID-19 vaccine. Method: immunoSEQ multiplex PCR; TCRdb's copy keeps in-frame clones and lacks some. The sample has about 160,000 clones; about 91% are singletons. Sequences were derived from peripheral blood, sampled 28 days after the second AZD1222 dose. The receptors come from an adult who received the AZD1222 COVID-19 vaccine.

The chain combines TRBV29-1 with TRBJ1-1, with D possibly TRBD1 on 5 matching bases. V was clipped by 3 bases and J by 1 base, with 12 bases between them. The CDR3 has 14 residues. Germline CDR1 is SQVTM and CDR2 is ANQGSEA. The CDR3 sequence: CSVDGDRENTEAFF. The CDR3 DNA reads TGCAGCGTTGACGGGGACCGAGAGAACACTGAAGCTTTCTTT.

The chain links TRBV18 to TRBJ1-2; D uncertain. Germline lookup yields CDR1 KGHSH and CDR2 LQKENI. CDR3 length: 15 amino acids. Trimming took 2 bases from V and 0 from J, leaving 10 bases between them. The CDR3, as DNA: TGTGCCAGCTCACCAGGTCGGCAAGCTAACTATGGCTACACCTTC. This translates into CASSPGRQANYGYTF.

CDR3 region: CASSQDHRSGNTIYF. As DNA, the CDR3 is TGCGCCAGCAGCCAAGATCACCGCTCTGGAAACACCATATATTTT. The chain has TRBV4-1 and TRBJ1-3; D is undetermined. CDR3 size: 15 residues. Germline V lookup: CDR1 MGHRA, CDR2 YSYEKL. V was clipped by 0 bases and J by 0 bases, with 6 bases between them.

The gene calls are TRBV14 and TRBJ2-7; D unclear. CDR3 length: 19 amino acids. Trimming removed 1 base from V and 0 bases from J, with 22 bases in between. Per the germline V gene, CDR1 is SGHDN and CDR2 is FVKESK. CDR3 protein: CASSQVPRRGHPGSYEQYF. DNA for the CDR3: TGTGCCAGCAGCCAAGTCCCCCGGCGAGGTCACCCAGGCTCCTACGAGCAGTACTTC.

This clone was seen once. DNA for the CDR3: TGTGCCAGCTCACCGGGGGGACTCCGAGCCTACGAGCAGTACTTC. It specifies CASSPGGLRAYEQYF. The chain links TRBV18 to TRBJ2-7; D is perhaps TRBD2 (6 bases). There are 15 residues in the CDR3. Trimming left V 3 bases short and J 2 bases short, with 14 bases between. Germline-derived CDR1 and CDR2 are KGHSH and LQKENI.

V gene TRBV3-1 (or the pseudogene TRBV3-2) combines with J gene TRBJ2-7; D gene ambiguous. The CDR3 contains 14 residues. The germline gives CDR1 LGHDT, CDR2 YNNKEL (reference sequence). Trimming shortened V by 0 bases and J by 1 base, and 7 bases separated the two germline ends. In DNA, the CDR3 is TGTGCCAGCAGCCAAGATGGTTCTTCCTACGAGCAGTACTTC. Its protein product is CASSQDGSSYEQYF.

The chain carries TRBV19 and TRBJ1-1; D possibly corresponds to TRBD1 (5 bases). The V gene lost 5 bases and the J gene lost 5 bases, with 15 bases spanning the gap. This CDR3 has 14 amino acids. Looked up from germline, CDR1 is LNHDA and CDR2 is SQIVND (reference sequence). This CDR3 is CASSSLRGPTEAFF. CDR3 in DNA: TGTGCCAGTAGTTCACTGCGGGGACCGACTGAAGCTTTCTTT.

The chain carries TRBV6-5 and TRBJ2-1, with D possibly TRBD2 on 5 matching bases. V was shortened by 6 bases and J by 2 bases, with 14 bases between the two germline ends. CDR1 and CDR2 from the germline V gene are MNHEY and SVGAGI. The CDR3 totals 15 residues. CDR3 coding DNA: TGTGCCAGCAGGGTGGAGCGGTCGGCCTACAATGAGCAGTTCTTC. It is translated as CASRVERSAYNEQFF.

This clone was observed a handful of times. V usage is TRBV18 and J usage is TRBJ1-1, with TRBD1 identical over 7 bases. V gave up 3 bases and J gave up 2 bases; unmatched junction bases: 9. This CDR3 has 16 residues. CDR1 is KGHSH, CDR2 LQKENI, per germline. CDR3 sequence: CASSPRTGGGNTEAFF. In DNA, the CDR3 is TGTGCCAGCTCACCGAGGACAGGAGGAGGTAACACTGAAGCTTTCTTT.

This rearrangement joins TRBV6-4 to TRBJ2-7; D might be TRBD1 or TRBD2, each matching 5 bases. CDR3 length: 19 residues. Trimming removed 0 bases at V and 0 bases at J, with 21 bases between. Germline CDR1 is MRHNA and CDR2 is SNTAGT. The CDR3: CASSDSLPSGTLYSYEQYF. CDR3 nucleotide sequence: TGTGCCAGCAGTGACTCTCTCCCTTCCGGGACGTTATACTCCTACGAGCAGTACTTC.

The gene calls are TRBV11-1 and TRBJ2-2; D is unresolved. CDR1 is SGHAT, CDR2 FQDESV, per germline (reference sequence). V was clipped by 5 bases and J by 5 bases, with 12 bases between them. CDR3 length: 14 residues. The DNA for the CDR3 is TGTGCCAGCAGCACCCGGACGGCTACCGGGGAGCTGTTTTTT. It is translated as CASSTRTATGELFF.

V and J are TRBV7-9 and TRBJ1-2; 12 bases match TRBD1. The germline gives CDR1 SEHNR, CDR2 FQNEAQ (reference sequence). V dropped 3 bases and J dropped 4; count of bases not matched to a gene: 3. The CDR3 runs to 15 residues. As DNA, the CDR3 is TGTGCCAGCAGCTTCGGGACAGGGGGCATCTATGGCTACACCTTC. It specifies CASSFGTGGIYGYTF.

The V and J genes are TRBV7-9 and TRBJ2-2; tentatively, D is TRBD1 (5 bases). Germline-derived CDR1 and CDR2 are SEHNR and FQNEAQ (reference sequence). The CDR3 runs 16 residues. Between the trimmed V and J ends, which lost 7 bases and 2 bases, there was a span of 17 bases. The CDR3 loop is CASTLRGRNNTGELFF. The CDR3 bases are TGTGCCAGCACCCTAAGGGGCAGAAATAACACCGGGGAGCTGTTTTTT.

V usage is TRBV11-2 and J usage is TRBJ2-1, with D uncertain. Germline CDR1 SGHAT, CDR2 FQNNGV. This CDR3 contains 16 residues. V was shortened by 5 bases and J by 7 bases, with 21 bases between the two germline ends. CDR3: CASSGEVDSPRNEQFF. For the CDR3, the DNA is TGTGCCAGCAGCGGAGAGGTTGACTCCCCTCGGAATGAGCAGTTCTTC.

This chain connects TRBV5-1 to TRBJ2-2; 9 nucleotides align to TRBD1. Germline CDR1 SGHRS, CDR2 YFSETQ. J gave up 3 bases and V 0 bases, and 6 bases lay outside the gene matches. CDR3 length: 17 residues. This CDR3 is CASSLAGTGKDTGELFF. Here the CDR3 DNA reads TGCGCCAGCAGCTTGGCGGGGACAGGGAAGGACACCGGGGAGCTGTTTTTT. Supplemented by reference TRBV5-1 and TRBJ2-2, the full variable domain reads KAGVTQTPRYLIKTRGQQVTLSCSPISGHRSVSWYQQTPGQGLQFLFEYFSETQRNKGNFPGRFSGRQFSNSRSEMNVSTLELGDSALYLCASSLAGTGKDTGELFFGEGSRLTVL.

The rearrangement uses TRBV10-3 and TRBJ1-2; weak D call: TRBD1 (6 bases). V dropped 4 bases and J dropped 4 bases, with 10 bases sitting between them. Per the germline V gene, CDR1 is ENHRY and CDR2 is SYGVKD. This CDR3 comprises 13 residues. The CDR3 loop is CAISGTDRYGYTF. The CDR3 DNA follows: TGTGCCATCAGTGGGACAGATCGCTATGGCTACACCTTC.

This chain connects TRBV15 to TRBJ2-1, with 11 bases fitting TRBD1. This CDR3 is built from 16 residues. V lost 0 bases, J lost 8 bases, and 6 bases stayed unmatched. Germline-derived CDR1 and CDR2 are LNHNV and YYDKDF (reference sequence). CDR3: CATSRDPLGQGDEQFF. The CDR3 DNA reads as TGTGCCACCAGCAGAGATCCCCTGGGACAGGGGGATGAGCAGTTCTTC.

The V gene is TRBV29-1, the J gene TRBJ1-2; TRBD1 might be the D (5 bases). CDR3 length: 15 residues. The germline gives CDR1 SQVTM, CDR2 ANQGSEA. The V and J ends lost 5 bases and 2 bases respectively, with 18 bases between them. Here the CDR3 reads CSVPTRVGANYGYTF. CDR3 bases: TGCAGCGTTCCAACTAGGGTAGGGGCAAACTATGGCTACACCTTC.

V is TRBV10-3 and J is TRBJ1-5, with TRBD1 matching over 7 bases. V was clipped by 10 bases and J by 1 base; unmatched bases: 7. The CDR3 covers 14 residues. CDR1 is ENHRY and CDR2 is SYGVKD in the germline V gene. This chain's CDR3 is CATSDRASNQPQHF. The CDR3 bases are TGTGCCACCTCAGACAGGGCCAGCAATCAGCCCCAGCATTTT.

The V call is TRBV27, the J call TRBJ2-1, with 8 bases lining up with TRBD1. The CDR3 length is 15 residues. The V gene's germline CDR1 is MNHEY and CDR2 SMNVEV (reference sequence). Trimming cost V 4 bases and J 1 base; bases outside gene matches: 3. The CDR3: CASSSGQGSYNEQFF. The CDR3 bases are TGTGCCAGCAGTTCTGGACAGGGTTCCTACAATGAGCAGTTCTTC.

The chain links TRBV10-1 to TRBJ2-1, with TRBD2 identical over 7 bases. The CDR3 sequence is 16 residues long. J gave up 3 bases and V 5 bases, and 10 bases lay outside the gene matches. Germline CDR1 WNHNN, CDR2 SYGVQD (reference sequence). In nucleotides, the CDR3 is TGCGCCAGCAGTCCCGGGACTACTCGAGGCTACAATGAGCAGTTCTTC. This codes for CASSPGTTRGYNEQFF.

The chain uses TRBV12-5 and TRBJ1-3; D is unresolved. The CDR3 contains 13 residues. The V gene lost 4 bases and the J gene lost 7 bases, with 11 bases spanning the gap. Germline-derived CDR1 and CDR2 are LGHNT and FRNRAP. The CDR3 sequence: CASGSPRLNTIYF. CDR3 coding DNA: TGTGCTAGTGGTTCCCCCCGCCTGAACACCATATATTTT.

The chain recombines TRBV5-1 with TRBJ1-2; 9 bases line up with TRBD1. The CDR3 runs 18 residues. Unmatched junction bases numbered 16, after V lost 4 bases and J lost 3 bases. CDR1 and CDR2 (germline): SGHRS, YFSETQ. The CDR3 region is CASSRDGTGLSMDYGYTF. For the CDR3, the DNA is TGCGCCAGCAGCCGCGACGGGACAGGGTTGAGTATGGACTATGGCTACACCTTC.

The rearrangement uses TRBV15 and TRBJ1-3; no clear D. Trimming took 3 bases from V and 1 from J, leaving 13 bases between them. CDR1 LNHNV and CDR2 YYDKDF come from the germline V gene (reference sequence). The CDR3 extends over 16 amino acids. The CDR3 sequence is CATSRDQPLSGNTIYF. The CDR3 coding sequence is TGTGCCACCAGCAGGGATCAGCCACTATCTGGAAACACCATATATTTT.